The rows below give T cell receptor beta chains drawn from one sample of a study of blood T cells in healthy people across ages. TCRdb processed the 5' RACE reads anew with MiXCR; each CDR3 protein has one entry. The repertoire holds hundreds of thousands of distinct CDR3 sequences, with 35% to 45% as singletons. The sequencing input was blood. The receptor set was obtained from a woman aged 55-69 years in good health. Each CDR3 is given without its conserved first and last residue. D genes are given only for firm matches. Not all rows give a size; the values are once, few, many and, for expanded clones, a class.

cdr3_aa: ASSLEVSGGPRNEQF; j_call: TRBJ2-1; v_call: TRBV7-2; clone_size: many; d_call: TRBD2
cdr3_aa: ASSYSGTSNEQF; j_call: TRBJ2-1; v_call: TRBV6-6; clone_size: .; d_call: TRBD2
cdr3_aa: ASSQEKTADFYGYT; j_call: TRBJ1-2; v_call: TRBV14; clone_size: once; d_call: .
cdr3_aa: ATSDRDRAEDTQY; j_call: TRBJ2-3; v_call: TRBV24-1; clone_size: .; d_call: TRBD1
cdr3_aa: ASSARQGGRTEAF; j_call: TRBJ1-1; v_call: TRBV5-1; clone_size: few; d_call: TRBD1
cdr3_aa: ASRLRTSGETQY; j_call: TRBJ2-5; v_call: TRBV12-3/TRBV12-4; clone_size: many; d_call: TRBD2
cdr3_aa: ASRTGTKSYEQY; j_call: TRBJ2-7; v_call: TRBV6-6; clone_size: .; d_call: .
cdr3_aa: ASSFSGSGIGDEQF; j_call: TRBJ2-1; v_call: TRBV5-5; clone_size: .; d_call: TRBD2
cdr3_aa: ASSTRLAGGTYEQY; j_call: TRBJ2-7; v_call: TRBV28; clone_size: few; d_call: TRBD2
cdr3_aa: SASETGGTEAF; j_call: TRBJ1-1; v_call: TRBV20-1; clone_size: .; d_call: TRBD1
cdr3_aa: ASSLDGNAWEQY; j_call: TRBJ2-5; v_call: TRBV5-1; clone_size: .; d_call: .
cdr3_aa: ASSVAGRPLSGANVLT; j_call: TRBJ2-6; v_call: TRBV9; clone_size: few; d_call: .
cdr3_aa: ASSFSPDGDQPQH; j_call: TRBJ1-5; v_call: TRBV12-3/TRBV12-4; clone_size: few; d_call: .
cdr3_aa: ASRGQYEQY; j_call: TRBJ2-7; v_call: TRBV28; clone_size: many; d_call: .
cdr3_aa: ASVRVNEQY; j_call: TRBJ2-5; v_call: TRBV12-3/TRBV12-4; clone_size: .; d_call: .
cdr3_aa: ASSGQGGSGVRYGQF; j_call: TRBJ2-1; v_call: TRBV6-1; clone_size: .; d_call: .
cdr3_aa: SARSDPSLSGSSWQF; j_call: TRBJ2-1; v_call: TRBV20-1; clone_size: few; d_call: TRBD2
cdr3_aa: ASRNTDRDYEQY; j_call: TRBJ2-7; v_call: TRBV7-9; clone_size: .; d_call: TRBD1
cdr3_aa: ASTQGPQETQY; j_call: TRBJ2-5; v_call: TRBV12-3/TRBV12-4; clone_size: many; d_call: .
cdr3_aa: SAKDRGPVQPQH; j_call: TRBJ1-5; v_call: TRBV20-1; clone_size: .; d_call: TRBD1
cdr3_aa: ASSPPRANEKLF; j_call: TRBJ1-4; v_call: TRBV3-1; clone_size: .; d_call: .